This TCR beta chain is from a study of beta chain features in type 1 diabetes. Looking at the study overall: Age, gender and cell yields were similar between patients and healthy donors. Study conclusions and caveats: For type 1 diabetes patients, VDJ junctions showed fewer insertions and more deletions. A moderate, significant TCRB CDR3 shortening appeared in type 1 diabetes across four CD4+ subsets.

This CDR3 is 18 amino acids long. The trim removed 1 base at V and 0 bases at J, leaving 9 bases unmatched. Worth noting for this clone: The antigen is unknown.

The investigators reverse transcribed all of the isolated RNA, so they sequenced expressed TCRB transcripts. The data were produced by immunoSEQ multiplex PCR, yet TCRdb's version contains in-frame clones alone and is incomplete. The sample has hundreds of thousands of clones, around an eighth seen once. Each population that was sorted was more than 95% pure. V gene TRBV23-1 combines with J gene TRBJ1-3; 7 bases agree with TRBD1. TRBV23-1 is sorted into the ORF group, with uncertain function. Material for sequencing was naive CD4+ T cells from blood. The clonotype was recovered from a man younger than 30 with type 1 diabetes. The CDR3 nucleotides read TGCGCCAGCAGTCAATGGGAGGGGGCCTCTACCTCTGGAAACACCATATATTTT. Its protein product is CASSQWEGASTSGNTIYF.